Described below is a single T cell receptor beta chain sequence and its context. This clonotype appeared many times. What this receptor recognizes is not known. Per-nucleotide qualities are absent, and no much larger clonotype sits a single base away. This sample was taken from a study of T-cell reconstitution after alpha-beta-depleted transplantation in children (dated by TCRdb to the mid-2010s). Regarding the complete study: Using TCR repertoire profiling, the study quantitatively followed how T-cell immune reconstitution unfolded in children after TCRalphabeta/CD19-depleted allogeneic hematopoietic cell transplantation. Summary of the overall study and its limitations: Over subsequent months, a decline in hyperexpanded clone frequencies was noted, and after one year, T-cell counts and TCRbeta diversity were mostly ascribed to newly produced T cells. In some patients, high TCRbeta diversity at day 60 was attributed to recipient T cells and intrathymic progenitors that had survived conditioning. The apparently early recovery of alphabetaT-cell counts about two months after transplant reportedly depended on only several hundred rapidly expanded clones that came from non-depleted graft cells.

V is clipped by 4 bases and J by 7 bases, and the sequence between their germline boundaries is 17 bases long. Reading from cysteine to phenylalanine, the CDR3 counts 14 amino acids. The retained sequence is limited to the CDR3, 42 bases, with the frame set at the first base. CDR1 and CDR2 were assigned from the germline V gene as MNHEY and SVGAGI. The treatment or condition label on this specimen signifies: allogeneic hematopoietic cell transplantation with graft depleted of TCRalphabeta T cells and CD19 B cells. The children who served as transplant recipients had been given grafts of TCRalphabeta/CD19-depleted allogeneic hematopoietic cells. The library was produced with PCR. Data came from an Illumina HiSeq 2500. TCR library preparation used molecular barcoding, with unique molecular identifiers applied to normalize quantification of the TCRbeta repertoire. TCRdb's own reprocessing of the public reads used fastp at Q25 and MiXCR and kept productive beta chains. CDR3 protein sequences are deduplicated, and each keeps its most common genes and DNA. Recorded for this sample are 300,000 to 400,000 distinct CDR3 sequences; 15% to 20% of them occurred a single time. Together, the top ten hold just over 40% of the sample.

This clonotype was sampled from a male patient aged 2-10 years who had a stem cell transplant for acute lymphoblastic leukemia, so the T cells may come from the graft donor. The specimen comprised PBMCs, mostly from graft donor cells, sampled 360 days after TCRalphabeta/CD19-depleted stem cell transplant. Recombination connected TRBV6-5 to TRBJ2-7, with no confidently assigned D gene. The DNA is TGTGCCAGCAGTTCTCTGGCCTCTAGGCGTGAGCAGTACTTC. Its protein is CASSSLASRREQYF.